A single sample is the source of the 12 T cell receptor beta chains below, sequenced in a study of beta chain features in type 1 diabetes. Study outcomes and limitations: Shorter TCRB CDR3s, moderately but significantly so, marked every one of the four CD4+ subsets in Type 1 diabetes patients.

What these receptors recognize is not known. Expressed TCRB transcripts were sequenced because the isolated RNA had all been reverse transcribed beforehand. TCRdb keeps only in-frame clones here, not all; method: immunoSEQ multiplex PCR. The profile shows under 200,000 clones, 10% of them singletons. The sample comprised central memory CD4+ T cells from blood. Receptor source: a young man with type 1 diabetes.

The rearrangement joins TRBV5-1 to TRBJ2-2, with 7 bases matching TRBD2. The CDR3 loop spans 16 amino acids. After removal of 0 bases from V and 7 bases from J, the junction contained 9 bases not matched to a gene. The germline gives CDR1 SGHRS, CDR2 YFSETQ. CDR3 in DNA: TGCGCCAGCAGCTTGGCTCTAGCGGAGGGGAACGGGGAGCTGTTTTTT. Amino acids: CASSLALAEGNGELFF.

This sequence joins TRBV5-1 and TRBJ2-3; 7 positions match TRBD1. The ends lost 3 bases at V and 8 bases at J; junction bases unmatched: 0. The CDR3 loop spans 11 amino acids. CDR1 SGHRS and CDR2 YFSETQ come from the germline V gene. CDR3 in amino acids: CASSWDSTQYF. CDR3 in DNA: TGCGCCAGCAGCTGGGACAGTACGCAGTATTTT. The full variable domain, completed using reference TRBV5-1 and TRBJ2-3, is KAGVTQTPRYLIKTRGQQVTLSCSPISGHRSVSWYQQTPGQGLQFLFEYFSETQRNKGNFPGRFSGRQFSNSRSEMNVSTLELGDSALYLCASSWDSTQYFGPGTRLTVL.

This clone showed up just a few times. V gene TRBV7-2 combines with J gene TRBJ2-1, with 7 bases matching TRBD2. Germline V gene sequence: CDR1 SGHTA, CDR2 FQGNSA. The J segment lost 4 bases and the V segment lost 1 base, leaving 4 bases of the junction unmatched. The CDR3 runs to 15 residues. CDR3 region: CASSLDVGGYNEQFF. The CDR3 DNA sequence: TGTGCCAGCAGCTTAGATGTGGGAGGGTACAATGAGCAGTTCTTC.

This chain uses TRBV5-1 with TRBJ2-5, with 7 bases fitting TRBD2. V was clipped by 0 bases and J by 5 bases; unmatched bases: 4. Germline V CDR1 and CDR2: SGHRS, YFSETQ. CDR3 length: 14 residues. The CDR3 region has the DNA TGCGCCAGCAGCTTGGGTGGCGGGAGTGAGACCCAGTACTTC. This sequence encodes CASSLGGGSETQYF.

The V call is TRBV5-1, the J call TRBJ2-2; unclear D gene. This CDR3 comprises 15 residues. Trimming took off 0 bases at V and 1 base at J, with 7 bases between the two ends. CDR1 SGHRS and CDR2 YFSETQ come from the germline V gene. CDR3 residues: CASSLGQLNTGELFF. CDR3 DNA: TGCGCCAGCAGCTTGGGACAATTGAACACCGGGGAGCTGTTTTTT.

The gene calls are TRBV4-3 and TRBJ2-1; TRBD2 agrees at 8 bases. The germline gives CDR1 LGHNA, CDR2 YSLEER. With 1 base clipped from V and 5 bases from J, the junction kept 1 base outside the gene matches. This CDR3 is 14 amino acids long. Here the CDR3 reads CASSQVAGNNEQFF. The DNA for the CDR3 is TGCGCCAGCAGCCAAGTAGCGGGAAACAATGAGCAGTTCTTC.

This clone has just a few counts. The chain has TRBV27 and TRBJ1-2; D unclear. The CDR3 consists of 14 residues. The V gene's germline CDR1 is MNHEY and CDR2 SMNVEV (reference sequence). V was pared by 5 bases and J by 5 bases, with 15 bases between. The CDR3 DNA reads TGTGCCAGCAGTAGATCAGGACTAATTTATGGCTACACCTTC. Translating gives CASSRSGLIYGYTF.

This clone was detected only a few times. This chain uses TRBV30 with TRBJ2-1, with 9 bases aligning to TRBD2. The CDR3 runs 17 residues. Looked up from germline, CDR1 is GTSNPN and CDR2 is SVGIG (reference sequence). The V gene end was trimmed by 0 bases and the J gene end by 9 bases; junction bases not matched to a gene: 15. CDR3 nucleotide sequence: TGTGCCTGGAGTGTACTAGGCGTAGCGGGAGATTTGGGTGAGCAGTTCTTC. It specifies CAWSVLGVAGDLGEQFF.

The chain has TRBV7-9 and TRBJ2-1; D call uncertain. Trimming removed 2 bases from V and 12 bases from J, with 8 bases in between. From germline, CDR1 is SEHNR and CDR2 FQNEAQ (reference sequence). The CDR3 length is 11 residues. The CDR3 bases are TGTGCCAGCAGCTTACAACCGGGGCAGTTCTTC. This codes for CASSLQPGQFF. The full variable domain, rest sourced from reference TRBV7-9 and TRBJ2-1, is DTGVSQNPRHKITKRGQNVTFRCDPISEHNRLYWYRQTLGQGPEFLTYFQNEAQLEKSRLLSDRFSAERPKGSFSTLEIQRTEQGDSAMYLCASSLQPGQFFGPGTRLTVL.

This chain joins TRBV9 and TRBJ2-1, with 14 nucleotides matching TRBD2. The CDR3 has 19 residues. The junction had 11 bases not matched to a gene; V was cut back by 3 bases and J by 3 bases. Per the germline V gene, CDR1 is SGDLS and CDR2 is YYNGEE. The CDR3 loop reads CASSAPGTSGSRLYNEQFF. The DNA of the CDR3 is TGTGCCAGCAGCGCACCCGGGACTAGCGGGAGCCGACTCTACAATGAGCAGTTCTTC.

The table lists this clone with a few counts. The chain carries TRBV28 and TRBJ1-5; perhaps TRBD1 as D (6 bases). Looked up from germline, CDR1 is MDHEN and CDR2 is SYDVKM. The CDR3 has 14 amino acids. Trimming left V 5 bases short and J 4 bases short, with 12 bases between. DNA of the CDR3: TGTGCCAGCAGTCCAGGACAGCGTAATCAGCCCCAGCATTTT. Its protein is CASSPGQRNQPQHF.

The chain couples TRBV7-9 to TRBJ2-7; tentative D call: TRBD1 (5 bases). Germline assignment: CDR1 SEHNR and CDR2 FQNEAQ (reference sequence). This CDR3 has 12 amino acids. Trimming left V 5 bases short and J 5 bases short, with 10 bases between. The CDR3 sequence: CASSPRAHEQYF. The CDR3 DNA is TGTGCCAGCAGCCCCAGGGCTCACGAGCAGTACTTC.